This TCR beta chain was observed in a study of T cell responses to AZD1222 COVID-19 vaccine. The study, taken as a whole, reports: Close to half of all spike-specific TCRs reportedly target regions of the variants that are unmutated. Increased Spike-specific TCR breadth and depth were observed after two AZD1222 doses.

Generated by immunoSEQ multiplex PCR, the TCRdb table keeps only in-frame clones and is missing some. The sample lists 100,000 or so clones, 88% occurring once. Regarding this clone: The antigen is undetermined.

Trimming removed 8 bases from V and 3 bases from J, with 17 bases in between. The CDR3 loop spans 14 amino acids. Germline V CDR1 and CDR2: MNHEY, SVGAGI. The origin of this receptor is an adult in good health. Sequenced here: peripheral blood, sampled on day 0 of AZD1222 vaccination. The genes are TRBV6-5 and TRBJ2-7; D might be TRBD1 or TRBD2, each matching 5 bases. CDR3 protein: CASLEVGDRYEQYF. The CDR3 nucleotides read TGTGCCAGCCTAGAGGTAGGGGACCGCTACGAGCAGTACTTC.